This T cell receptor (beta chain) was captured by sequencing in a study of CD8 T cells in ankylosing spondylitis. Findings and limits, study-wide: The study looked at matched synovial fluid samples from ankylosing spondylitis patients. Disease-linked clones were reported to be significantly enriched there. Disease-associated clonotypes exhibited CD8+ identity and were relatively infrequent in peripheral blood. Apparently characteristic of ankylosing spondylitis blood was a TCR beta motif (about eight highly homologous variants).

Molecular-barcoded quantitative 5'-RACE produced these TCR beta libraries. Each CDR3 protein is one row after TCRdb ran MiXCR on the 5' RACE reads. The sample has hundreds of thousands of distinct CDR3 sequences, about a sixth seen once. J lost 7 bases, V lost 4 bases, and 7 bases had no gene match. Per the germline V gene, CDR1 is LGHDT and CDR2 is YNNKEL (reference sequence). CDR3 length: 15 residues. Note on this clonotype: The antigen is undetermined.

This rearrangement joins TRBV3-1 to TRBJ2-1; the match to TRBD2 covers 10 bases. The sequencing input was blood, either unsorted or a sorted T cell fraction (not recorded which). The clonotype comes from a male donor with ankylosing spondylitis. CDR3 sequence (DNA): TGTGCCAGCAGCCCCGGACTAGCGGAGGGGAATGAGCAGTTCTTC. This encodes CASSPGLAEGNEQFF.